This T cell receptor beta chain was recovered during a study of blood T cell repertoires in COVID-19. CDR3 size: 17 residues. V trimming: 0 bases; J trimming: 7 bases; junction bases outside the gene matches: 12. Germline V gene data show CDR1 as SGHRS and CDR2 as YFSETQ. Some clones are missing from TCRdb's copy, which holds only in-frame ones; the method was immunoSEQ multiplex PCR. The table includes around 340,000 clones, approximately 91% detected once. V and J are TRBV5-1 and TRBJ1-4; TRBD1 aligns across 7 bases. Sequenced input: PBMCs or T cells enriched from blood (not recorded which). The sequence was obtained from a woman between 25 and 40 years old who had been exposed to COVID-19. For the CDR3, the DNA is TGCGCCAGCAGCTTGGGGATACAGGGGCAGGAGTTTGAAAAACTGTTTTTT. Translation gives CASSLGIQGQEFEKLFF.